Listed below are T cell receptor beta chains from one sample, sequenced in a study of T cell responses to AZD1222 COVID-19 vaccine. Clones were sequenced by immunoSEQ multiplex PCR, and TCRdb holds only the in-frame ones, with some missing. The table lists about 60,000 clones, 85% to 90% of them singletons. The sequenced sample was peripheral blood, obtained on day 0 of AZD1222 vaccination. All receptors come from an adult in good health. Both conserved end residues are part of each CDR3. Each record gives: D gene, V gene, J gene, clone size, CDR3 protein, CDR3 DNA. The D gene is left open where the match is weak. Rows give clone size only sometimes, using once, few, many, or a class for an expanded clone.

d_gene: -; v_gene: TRBV11-2; j_gene: TRBJ2-4; abundance: -; CDR3aa: CASSLSGLGIQYF; CDR3nt: TGTGCCAGCAGCTTGTCGGGACTCGGCATTCAGTACTTC
d_gene: -; v_gene: TRBV10-2; j_gene: TRBJ2-7; abundance: -; CDR3aa: CASSVYGATYEQYF; CDR3nt: TGCGCCAGCAGTGTATATGGGGCAACCTACGAGCAGTACTTC
d_gene: -; v_gene: TRBV15; j_gene: TRBJ2-7; abundance: -; CDR3aa: CATSLHAEPGLGEQYF; CDR3nt: TGTGCCACCAGCCTACATGCCGAGCCGGGACTGGGCGAGCAGTACTTC
d_gene: -; v_gene: TRBV7-3; j_gene: TRBJ2-3; abundance: -; CDR3aa: CASSLKGGQGTDTQYF; CDR3nt: TGTGCCAGCAGCTTAAAAGGTGGGCAGGGCACAGATACGCAGTATTTT
d_gene: TRBD1; v_gene: TRBV15; j_gene: TRBJ2-5; abundance: -; CDR3aa: CATSDRGRWETQYF; CDR3nt: TGTGCCACCAGCGACAGGGGGCGCTGGGAGACCCAGTACTTC
d_gene: -; v_gene: TRBV18; j_gene: TRBJ1-1; abundance: once; CDR3aa: CASSPNTGSPEAFF; CDR3nt: TGTGCCAGCTCACCTAATACAGGGTCGCCTGAAGCTTTCTTT
d_gene: -; v_gene: TRBV30; j_gene: TRBJ2-7; abundance: few; CDR3aa: CAWSVNRAYEQYF; CDR3nt: TGTGCCTGGAGTGTAAACCGGGCCTACGAGCAGTACTTC
d_gene: -; v_gene: TRBV19; j_gene: TRBJ1-3; abundance: -; CDR3aa: CASSFPVPGNTIYF; CDR3nt: TGTGCCAGTAGTTTCCCCGTGCCGGGAAACACCATATATTTT
d_gene: TRBD2; v_gene: TRBV6-5; j_gene: TRBJ2-3; abundance: few; CDR3aa: CANLGLAELTNTQYF; CDR3nt: TGTGCCAATCTAGGACTAGCGGAATTGACAAATACGCAGTATTTT
d_gene: -; v_gene: TRBV7-8; j_gene: TRBJ2-7; abundance: -; CDR3aa: CASSPGTVSYEQYF; CDR3nt: TGTGCCAGCAGCCCTGGGACGGTCTCCTACGAGCAGTACTTC
d_gene: -; v_gene: TRBV19; j_gene: TRBJ2-7; abundance: once; CDR3aa: CASSIGSGWAYEQYF; CDR3nt: TGTGCCAGTAGTATCGGGAGTGGCTGGGCCTACGAGCAGTACTTC
d_gene: -; v_gene: TRBV2; j_gene: TRBJ1-1; abundance: -; CDR3aa: CASKEGGANTEAFF; CDR3nt: TGTGCCAGCAAGGAGGGGGGGGCGAACACTGAAGCTTTCTTT
d_gene: -; v_gene: TRBV3-1/TRBV3-2; j_gene: TRBJ1-6; abundance: -; CDR3aa: CASSQFADTMGSPLHF; CDR3nt: TGTGCCAGCAGCCAATTCGCGGACACGATGGGTTCACCCCTCCACTTT
d_gene: TRBD1; v_gene: TRBV3-1/TRBV3-2; j_gene: TRBJ2-1; abundance: -; CDR3aa: CASSQGDRGRFF; CDR3nt: TGTGCCAGCAGCCAAGGGGACAGGGGGCGCTTCTTC
d_gene: -; v_gene: TRBV30; j_gene: TRBJ2-1; abundance: -; CDR3aa: CAWSLGNEQFF; CDR3nt: TGTGCCTGGAGTTTAGGAAATGAGCAGTTCTTC
d_gene: -; v_gene: TRBV12-5; j_gene: TRBJ1-6; abundance: -; CDR3aa: CASGLSTSGQYNSPLHF; CDR3nt: TGTGCTAGTGGTTTGTCTACCTCAGGACAGTATAATTCACCCCTCCACTTT